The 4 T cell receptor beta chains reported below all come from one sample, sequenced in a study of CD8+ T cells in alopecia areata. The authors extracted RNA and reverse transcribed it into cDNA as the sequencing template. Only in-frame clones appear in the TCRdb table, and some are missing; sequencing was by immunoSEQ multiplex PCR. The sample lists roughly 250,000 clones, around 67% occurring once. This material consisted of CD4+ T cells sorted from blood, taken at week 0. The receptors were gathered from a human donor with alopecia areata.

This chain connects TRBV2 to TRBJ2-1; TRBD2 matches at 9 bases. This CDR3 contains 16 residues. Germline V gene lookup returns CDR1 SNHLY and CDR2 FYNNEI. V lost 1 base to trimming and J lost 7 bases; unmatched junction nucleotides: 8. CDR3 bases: TGTGCCAGCAGTGAAGGTGGACTAGCGTCCTTTAATGAGCAGTTCTTC. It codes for CASSEGGLASFNEQFF.

CDR3 sequence: CASSVGAAGASTDTQYF. CDR3 bases: TGTGCCAGCAGCGTAGGGGCCGCGGGGGCGAGCACAGATACGCAGTATTTT. The chain combines TRBV9 with TRBJ2-3; TRBD2 might be the D (7 bases). This CDR3 has 17 residues. Deletions cut 0 bases from V and 0 bases from J, with 14 bases between. CDR1 and CDR2 from the germline V gene are SGDLS and YYNGEE.

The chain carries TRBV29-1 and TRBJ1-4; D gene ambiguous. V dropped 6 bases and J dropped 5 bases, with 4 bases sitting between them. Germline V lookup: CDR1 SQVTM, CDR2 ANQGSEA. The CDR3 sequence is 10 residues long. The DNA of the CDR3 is TGCAGCGTGGGGAATGAAAAACTGTTTTTT. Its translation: CSVGNEKLFF.

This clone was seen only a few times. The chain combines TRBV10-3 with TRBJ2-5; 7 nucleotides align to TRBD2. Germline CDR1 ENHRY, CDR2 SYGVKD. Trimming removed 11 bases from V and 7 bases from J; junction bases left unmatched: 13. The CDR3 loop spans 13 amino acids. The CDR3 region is CAACEGREATQYF. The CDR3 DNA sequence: TGTGCCGCGTGCGAGGGACGGGAGGCGACCCAGTACTTC.